The sequence of this T cell receptor (beta chain) was determined in a study of PD-L1 blockade in urothelial cancer. Study details: Patients arrived having already received 0 to 3 prior chemotherapy regimens. Samples of blood were analyzed 3 weeks (second dose) and 6 weeks after treatment start. Across blood samples, T cells had a median count of around 140,000.

Repertoires were generated with immunoSEQ multiplex PCR, while TCRdb's copy carries only in-frame clones and drops some. The data contain around 68,000 clones, 75% to 90% of them singletons. With 1 base removed from V and 3 bases from J, the gap between germline ends came to 11 bases. CDR1 is SGHRS, CDR2 YFSETQ, per germline. CDR3 length: 14 residues. The time point here: pretreatment peripheral blood. The chain couples TRBV5-1 to TRBJ2-7, with a possible D match to TRBD2 (5 bases). This specimen consisted of PBMCs, obtained around atezolizumab (anti-PD-L1) treatment. This sequence originates from a man aged 70-80 years with urothelial cancer. The CDR3 spells CASSLSTGYYEQYF. The CDR3 DNA reads TGCGCCAGCAGCTTGTCCACGGGGTACTACGAGCAGTACTTC.